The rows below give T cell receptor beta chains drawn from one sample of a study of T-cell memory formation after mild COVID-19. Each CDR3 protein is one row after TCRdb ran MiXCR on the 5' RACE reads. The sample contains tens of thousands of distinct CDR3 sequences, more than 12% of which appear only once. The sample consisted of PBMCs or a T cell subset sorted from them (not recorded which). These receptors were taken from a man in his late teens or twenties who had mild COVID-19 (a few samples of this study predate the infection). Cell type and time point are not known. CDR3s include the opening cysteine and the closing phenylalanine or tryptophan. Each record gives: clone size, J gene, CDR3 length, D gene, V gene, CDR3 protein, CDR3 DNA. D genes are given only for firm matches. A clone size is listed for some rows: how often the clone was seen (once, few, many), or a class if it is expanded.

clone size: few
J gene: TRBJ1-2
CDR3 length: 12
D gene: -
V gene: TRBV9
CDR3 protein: CASSGPSYGYTF
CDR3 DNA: TGTGCCAGCAGCGGACCATCCTATGGCTACACCTTC

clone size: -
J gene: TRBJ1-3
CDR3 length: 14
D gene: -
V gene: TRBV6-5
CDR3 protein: CASSFDSTGNTIYF
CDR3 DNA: TGTGCCAGCAGTTTTGACAGTACTGGAAACACCATATATTTT

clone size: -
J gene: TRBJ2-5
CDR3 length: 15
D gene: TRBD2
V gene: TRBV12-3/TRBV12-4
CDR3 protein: CASSFSSSGEETQYF
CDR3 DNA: TGTGCCAGCAGTTTTTCGTCTAGCGGGGAAGAGACCCAGTACTTC

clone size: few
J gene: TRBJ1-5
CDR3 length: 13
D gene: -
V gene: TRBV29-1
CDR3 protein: CSVQGRDNQPQHF
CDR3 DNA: TGCAGCGTCCAGGGTAGGGACAATCAGCCCCAGCATTTT

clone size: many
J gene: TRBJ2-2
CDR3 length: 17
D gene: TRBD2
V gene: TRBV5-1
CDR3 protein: CASSLNLAAGDTGELFF
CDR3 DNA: TGCGCCAGCAGCTTGAATTTGGCAGCGGGAGACACCGGGGAGCTGTTTTTT

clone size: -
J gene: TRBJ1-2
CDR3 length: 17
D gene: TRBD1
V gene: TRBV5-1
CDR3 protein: CASSPGPGQENFYGYTF
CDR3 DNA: TGCGCCAGCAGCCCGGGACCGGGACAGGAGAACTTCTATGGCTACACCTTC

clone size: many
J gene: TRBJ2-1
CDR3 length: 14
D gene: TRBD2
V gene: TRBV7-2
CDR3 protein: CASSLTSGNNEQFF
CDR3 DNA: TGTGCCAGCAGCTTGACTAGCGGGAACAATGAGCAGTTCTTC

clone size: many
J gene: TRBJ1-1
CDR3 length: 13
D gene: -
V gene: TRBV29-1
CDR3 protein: CSALWGAGTEAFF
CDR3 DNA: TGCAGCGCCCTGTGGGGGGCGGGCACTGAAGCTTTCTTT

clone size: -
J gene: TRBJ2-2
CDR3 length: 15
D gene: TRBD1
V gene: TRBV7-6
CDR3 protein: CASSLAAQGAGELFF
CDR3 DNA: TGTGCCAGCAGCTTAGCGGCCCAGGGGGCCGGGGAGCTGTTTTTT

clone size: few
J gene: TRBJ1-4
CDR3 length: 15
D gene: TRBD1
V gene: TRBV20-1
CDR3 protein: CSAREGVTGGRKLFF
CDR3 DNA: TGCAGTGCTAGAGAAGGGGTGACAGGGGGCCGAAAACTGTTTTTT

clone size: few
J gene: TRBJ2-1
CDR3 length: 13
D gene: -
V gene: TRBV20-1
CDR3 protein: CSASLVYGYEQFF
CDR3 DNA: TGCAGTGCTAGCTTGGTTTATGGCTATGAGCAGTTCTTC

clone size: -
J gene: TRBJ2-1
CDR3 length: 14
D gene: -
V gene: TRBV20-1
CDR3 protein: CSAAGGVTYNEQFF
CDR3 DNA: TGCAGTGCAGCGGGCGGGGTAACCTACAATGAGCAGTTCTTC

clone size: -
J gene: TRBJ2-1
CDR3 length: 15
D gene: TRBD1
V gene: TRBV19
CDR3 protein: CASSIRGQGPNEQFF
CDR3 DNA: TGTGCCAGTAGTATCAGGGGACAGGGCCCCAATGAGCAGTTCTTC

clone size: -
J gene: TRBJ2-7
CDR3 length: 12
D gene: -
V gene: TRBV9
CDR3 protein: CASSARDTEQYF
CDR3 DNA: TGTGCCAGCAGCGCCCGGGACACCGAGCAGTACTTC

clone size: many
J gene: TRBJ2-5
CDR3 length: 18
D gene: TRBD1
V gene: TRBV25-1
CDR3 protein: CASSEYKGQGVRAQTQYF
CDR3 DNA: TGTGCCAGCAGTGAATATAAGGGACAGGGGGTAAGGGCACAGACCCAGTACTTC

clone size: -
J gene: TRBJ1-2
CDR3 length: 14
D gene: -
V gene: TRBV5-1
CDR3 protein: CASSRVGDDYGYTF
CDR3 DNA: TGCGCCAGCAGCCGCGTGGGGGATGACTATGGCTACACCTTC

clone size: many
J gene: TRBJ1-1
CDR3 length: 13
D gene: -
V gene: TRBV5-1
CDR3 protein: CASSWTGRTEAFF
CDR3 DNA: TGCGCCAGCAGCTGGACCGGGAGGACTGAAGCTTTCTTT

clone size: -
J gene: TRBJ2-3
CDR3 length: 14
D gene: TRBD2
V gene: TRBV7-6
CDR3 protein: CASSDSGGSDTQYF
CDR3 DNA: TGTGCCAGCAGCGATAGCGGGGGATCAGATACGCAGTATTTT

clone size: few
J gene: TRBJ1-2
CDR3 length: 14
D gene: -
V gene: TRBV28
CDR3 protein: CASSWGRVKYGYTF
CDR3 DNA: TGTGCCAGCAGTTGGGGCCGGGTAAAGTATGGCTACACCTTC

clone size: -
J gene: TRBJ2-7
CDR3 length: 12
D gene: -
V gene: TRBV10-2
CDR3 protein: CASSETYYEQYF
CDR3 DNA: TGCGCCAGCAGTGAGACATACTACGAGCAGTACTTC

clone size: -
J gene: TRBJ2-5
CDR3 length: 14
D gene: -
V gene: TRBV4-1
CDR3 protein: CASSQRGSFGTQYF
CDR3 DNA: TGCGCCAGCAGCCAAAGGGGGTCGTTTGGGACCCAGTACTTC

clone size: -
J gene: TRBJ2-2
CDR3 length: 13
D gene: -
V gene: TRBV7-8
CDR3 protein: CASSLTGTGELFF
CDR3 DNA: TGTGCCAGCAGCTTAACGGGCACCGGGGAGCTGTTTTTT

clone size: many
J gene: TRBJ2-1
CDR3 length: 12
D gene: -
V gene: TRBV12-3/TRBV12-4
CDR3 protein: CASSLGYNEQFF
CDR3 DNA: TGTGCCAGCAGCTTAGGGTACAATGAGCAGTTCTTC

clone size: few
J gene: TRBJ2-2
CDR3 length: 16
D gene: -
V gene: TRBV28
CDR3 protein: CASSYRTHPNTGELFF
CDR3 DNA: TGTGCCAGCAGTTATCGGACACACCCAAACACCGGGGAGCTGTTTTTT

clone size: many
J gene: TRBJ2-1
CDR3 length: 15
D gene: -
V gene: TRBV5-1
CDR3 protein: CASRPTGRAYNEQFF
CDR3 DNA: TGCGCCAGCAGACCAACAGGGAGGGCCTACAATGAGCAGTTCTTC

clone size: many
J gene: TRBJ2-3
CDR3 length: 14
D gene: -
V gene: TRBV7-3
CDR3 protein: CASSLSPGADTQYF
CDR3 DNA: TGTGCCAGCAGCTTAAGCCCGGGAGCAGATACGCAGTATTTT

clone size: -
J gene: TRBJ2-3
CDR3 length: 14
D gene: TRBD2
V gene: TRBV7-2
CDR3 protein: CASSGTIRPDTQYF
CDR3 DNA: TGTGCCAGCAGCGGGACTATCCGACCAGATACGCAGTATTTT

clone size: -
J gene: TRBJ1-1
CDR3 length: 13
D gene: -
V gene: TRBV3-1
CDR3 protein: CASSQEDAPEAFF
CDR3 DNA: TGTGCCAGCAGCCAAGAGGACGCGCCTGAAGCTTTCTTT

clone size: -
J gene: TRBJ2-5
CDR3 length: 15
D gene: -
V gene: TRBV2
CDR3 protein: CASKNREGPAETQYF
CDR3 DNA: TGTGCCAGCAAGAACAGGGAAGGTCCTGCGGAGACCCAGTACTTC

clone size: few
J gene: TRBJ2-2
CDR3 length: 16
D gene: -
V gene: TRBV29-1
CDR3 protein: CSVEDTGATNTGELFF
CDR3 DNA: TGCAGCGTTGAAGATACGGGGGCTACGAACACCGGGGAGCTGTTTTTT

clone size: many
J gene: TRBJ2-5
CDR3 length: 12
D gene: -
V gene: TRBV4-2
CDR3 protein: CASSHPRETQYF
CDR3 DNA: TGTGCCAGCAGCCACCCGCGCGAGACCCAGTACTTC

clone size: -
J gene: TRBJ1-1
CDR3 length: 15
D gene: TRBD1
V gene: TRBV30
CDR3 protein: CAWSASDREVTEAFF
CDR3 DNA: TGTGCCTGGAGTGCCTCTGACAGGGAGGTTACTGAAGCTTTCTTT

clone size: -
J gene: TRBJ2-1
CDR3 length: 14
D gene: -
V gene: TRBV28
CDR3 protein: CASSPRDDYNEQFF
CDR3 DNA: TGTGCCAGCAGTCCCCGGGACGACTACAATGAGCAGTTCTTC

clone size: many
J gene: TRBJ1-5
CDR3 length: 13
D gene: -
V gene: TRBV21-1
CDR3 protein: CASWADGNQPQHF
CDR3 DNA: -

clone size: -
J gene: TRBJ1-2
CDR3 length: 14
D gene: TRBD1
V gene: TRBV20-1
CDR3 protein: CSARDSGTEYGYTF
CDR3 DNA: TGCAGTGCTAGAGACTCCGGGACAGAGTATGGCTACACCTTC

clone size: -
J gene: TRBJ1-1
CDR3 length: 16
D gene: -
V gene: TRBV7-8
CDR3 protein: CASSLARPTDNTEAFF
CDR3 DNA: TGTGCCAGCAGCTTAGCCCGACCGACAGACAACACTGAAGCTTTCTTT

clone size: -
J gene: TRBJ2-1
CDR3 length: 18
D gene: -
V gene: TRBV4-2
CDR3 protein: CASSQDLVGGSSYNEQFF
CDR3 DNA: TGTGCCAGCAGCCAAGATCTAGTAGGGGGGAGCTCCTACAATGAGCAGTTCTTC

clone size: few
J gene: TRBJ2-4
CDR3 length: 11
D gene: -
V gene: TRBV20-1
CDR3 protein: CSARVAAIQYF
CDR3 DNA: TGCAGTGCTAGAGTGGCCGCCATTCAGTACTTC

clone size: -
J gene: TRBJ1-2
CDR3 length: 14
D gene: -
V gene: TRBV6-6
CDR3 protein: CASSYRAGGLGYTF
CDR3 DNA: TGTGCCAGCAGTTACAGGGCAGGCGGCCTCGGCTACACCTTC

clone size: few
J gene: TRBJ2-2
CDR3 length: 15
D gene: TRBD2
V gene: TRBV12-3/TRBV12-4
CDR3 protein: CASRHSGGAPGELFF
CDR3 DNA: TGTGCCAGCAGGCATAGCGGGGGGGCTCCCGGGGAGCTGTTTTTT

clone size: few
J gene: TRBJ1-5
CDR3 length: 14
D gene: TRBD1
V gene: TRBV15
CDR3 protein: CATKETGDNQPQHF
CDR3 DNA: TGTGCCACCAAGGAGACAGGGGACAATCAGCCCCAGCATTTT

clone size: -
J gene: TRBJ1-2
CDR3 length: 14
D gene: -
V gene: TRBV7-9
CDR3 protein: CASSLVPVNYGYTF
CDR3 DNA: TGTGCCAGCAGCTTAGTCCCGGTTAACTATGGCTACACCTTC

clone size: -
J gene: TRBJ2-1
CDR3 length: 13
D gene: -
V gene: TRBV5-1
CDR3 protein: CASRAVDYNEQFF
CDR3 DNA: TGCGCCAGCAGGGCGGTCGATTACAATGAGCAGTTCTTC

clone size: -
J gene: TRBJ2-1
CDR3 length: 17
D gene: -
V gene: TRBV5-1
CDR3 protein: CASSLGTGTFFWNEQFF
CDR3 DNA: TGCGCCAGCAGCTTGGGGACCGGGACATTCTTTTGGAATGAGCAGTTCTTC

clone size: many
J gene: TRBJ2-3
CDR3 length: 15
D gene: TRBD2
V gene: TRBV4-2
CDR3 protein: CASSQDSGGADTQYF
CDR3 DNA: TGTGCCAGCAGCCAAGATAGCGGGGGGGCAGATACGCAGTATTTT

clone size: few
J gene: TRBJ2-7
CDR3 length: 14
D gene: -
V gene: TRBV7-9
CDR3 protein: CASSLQGSPYEQYF
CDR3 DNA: TGTGCCAGCAGCTTACAGGGGTCTCCCTACGAGCAGTACTTC

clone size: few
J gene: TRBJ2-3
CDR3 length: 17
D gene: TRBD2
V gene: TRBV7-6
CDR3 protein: CASSLRGVGGRTDTQYF
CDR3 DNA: TGTGCCAGCAGCTTACGTGGTGTGGGGGGGAGGACAGATACGCAGTATTTT

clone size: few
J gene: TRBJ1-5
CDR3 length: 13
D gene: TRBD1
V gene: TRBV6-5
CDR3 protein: CASSDRVYQPQHF
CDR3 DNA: TGTGCCAGCAGCGACAGGGTTTATCAGCCCCAGCATTTT

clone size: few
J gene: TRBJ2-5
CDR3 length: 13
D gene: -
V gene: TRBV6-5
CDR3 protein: CASSWDIEETQYF
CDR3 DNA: TGTGCCAGCAGCTGGGACATTGAGGAGACCCAGTACTTC

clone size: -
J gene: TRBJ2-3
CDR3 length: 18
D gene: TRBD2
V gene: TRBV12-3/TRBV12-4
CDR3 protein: CASSPRLGKRGDTDTQYF
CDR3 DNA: TGTGCCAGCAGTCCCCGGTTAGGAAAGCGGGGGGACACAGATACGCAGTATTTT

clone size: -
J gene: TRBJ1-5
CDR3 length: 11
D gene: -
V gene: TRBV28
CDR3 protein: CASSKAARGEF
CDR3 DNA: TGTGCCAGCAGTAAGGCGGCGCGAGGGGAATTT

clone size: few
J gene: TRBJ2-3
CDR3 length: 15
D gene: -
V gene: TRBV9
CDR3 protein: CASSVDVPYTDTQYF
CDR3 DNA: TGTGCCAGCAGCGTAGACGTCCCCTACACAGATACGCAGTATTTT

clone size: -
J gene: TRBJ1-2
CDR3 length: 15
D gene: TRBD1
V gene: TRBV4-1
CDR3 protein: CASRTPGQGAASYTF
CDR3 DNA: TGCGCCAGCAGAACACCGGGACAGGGGGCGGCGAGCTACACCTTC

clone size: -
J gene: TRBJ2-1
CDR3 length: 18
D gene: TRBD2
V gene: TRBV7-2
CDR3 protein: CASSLGLAGVPGYNEQFF
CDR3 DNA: TGTGCCAGCAGCTTAGGACTAGCGGGGGTCCCGGGGTACAATGAGCAGTTCTTC

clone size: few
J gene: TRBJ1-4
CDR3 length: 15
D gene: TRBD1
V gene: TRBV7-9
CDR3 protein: CASSAWTGANEKLFF
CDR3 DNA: TGTGCCAGCAGCGCCTGGACAGGGGCTAATGAAAAACTGTTTTTT